The next 32 T cell receptor beta chains were all read from a single sample in a study of T cells after yellow fever vaccination. TCRdb processed the 5' RACE reads anew with MiXCR; each CDR3 protein has one entry. This table holds hundreds of thousands of distinct CDR3 sequences, approximately 12% found once. Source: PBMCs, taken on the day of the yellow fever booster vaccination. These receptors all stem from a man aged 30 to 45 who received the YFV17D yellow fever vaccine.

This clonotype showed up just once. The chain employs TRBV9 and TRBJ1-1, with unresolved D. Germline values: CDR1 SGDLS, CDR2 YYNGEE. The V gene lost 0 bases and the J gene lost 4 bases, with 10 bases spanning the gap. CDR3 length: 14 residues. The CDR3 bases are TGTGCCAGCAGCGTAGACCCCAGCCCCACTGAAGCTTTCTTT. This translates into CASSVDPSPTEAFF.

A few counts support this clonotype. The chain carries TRBV28 and TRBJ2-7; TRBD1 agrees at 9 bases. This CDR3 spans 16 amino acids. Trimming at V came to 4 bases and at J to 2 bases, leaving 9 bases not matched to a gene. In germline, CDR1 is MDHEN, CDR2 SYDVKM. CDR3 protein: CASSSPGQGSTYEQYF. Here the CDR3 DNA reads TGTGCCAGCAGTTCTCCCGGACAGGGGAGTACCTACGAGCAGTACTTC.

This clonotype was recorded a few times. The rearrangement joins TRBV25-1 to TRBJ2-2, with TRBD2 matching over 8 bases. The V gene's germline CDR1 is MGHDK and CDR2 SYGVNS. V trimming: 4 bases; J trimming: 1 base; junction bases outside the gene matches: 2. This CDR3 contains 15 residues. CDR3 amino acids: CASSASGRNTGELFF. The DNA of the CDR3 is TGTGCCAGCAGTGCTAGCGGGCGGAACACCGGGGAGCTGTTTTTT.

J is TRBJ2-3 and V is TRBV9; no clear D gene. V gave up 3 bases and J gave up 4 bases, with 12 bases separating them. The CDR3 extends over 14 amino acids. In germline, CDR1 is SGDLS, CDR2 YYNGEE. The CDR3 DNA reads as TGTGCCAGCAGCGGGCTAACGGGCCCAGATACGCAGTATTTT. Protein sequence: CASSGLTGPDTQYF. Full variable domain (rest looked up from reference TRBV9 and TRBJ2-3): DSGVTQTPKHLITATGQRVTLRCSPRSGDLSVYWYQQSLDQGLQFLIQYYNGEERAKGNILERFSAQQFPDLHSELNLSSLELGDSALYFCASSGLTGPDTQYFGPGTRLTVL.

This clonotype was observed many times. The chain carries TRBV5-6 and TRBJ2-7; D not certain. V lost 2 bases to trimming and J lost 5 bases, with 14 bases between them. The germline gives CDR1 SGHDT, CDR2 YYEEEE. This CDR3 contains 14 residues. The CDR3 is CASSFITTLHEQYF. The CDR3 nucleotides read TGTGCCAGCAGCTTTATCACAACACTGCACGAGCAGTACTTC.

DNA for the CDR3: TGTGCCAGCAGCCTCTATGGGGCGGCGAGCTCCTACGAGCAGTACTTC. Its protein product is CASSLYGAASSYEQYF. This rearrangement joins TRBV6-1 to TRBJ2-7, with D possibly matching TRBD1 (5 bases). Germline lookup yields CDR1 MNHNS and CDR2 SASEGT. The CDR3 is made up of 16 amino acids. Trimming removed 6 bases at V and 0 bases at J, with 18 bases between.

At least ten counts were recorded for this clonotype. The J gene is TRBJ2-1, the V gene TRBV21-1; the DNA was not used to check the table's D call, TRBD2. TRBV21-1 represents a pseudogene. The CDR3 consists of 18 residues. The CDR3 nucleotides are TGTGCCAGCAGCCAAAGAATTCGAATAGGGGAGCGGGAGTTTGAGCAGTTCTTC. The encoded protein is CASSQRIRIGEREFEQFF.

CDR3: CAWTPSYNEQFF. DNA of the CDR3: TGTGCCTGGACACCTTCCTACAATGAGCAGTTCTTC. V gene TRBV30 combines with J gene TRBJ2-1, with D unclear. The germline CDR1 and CDR2 sequences are GTSNPN and SVGIG (reference sequence). The germline V and J ends were trimmed by 4 bases and 1 base, with 5 bases remaining between them. This CDR3 has 12 residues.

This clonotype has more than one count but fewer than ten. V usage is TRBV5-1 and J usage is TRBJ2-7; D is perhaps TRBD1 (5 bases). Looked up from germline, CDR1 is SGHRS and CDR2 is YFSETQ. CDR3 length: 14 residues. V gave up 0 bases and J gave up 3 bases, with 10 bases separating them. The CDR3 coding sequence is TGCGCCAGCAGCTTGGCGACAGAAGACTACGAGCAGTACTTC. Protein: CASSLATEDYEQYF.

This clonotype was detected a few times. The J gene is TRBJ1-1, the V gene TRBV20-1, with D perhaps TRBD1 (5 bases). The CDR3 contains 13 residues. Germline CDR1 DFQATT, CDR2 SNEGSKA (reference sequence). V lost 3 bases to trimming and J lost 3 bases, with 11 bases between them. Here the CDR3 DNA reads TGCAGTGCTAGGGGGGAGAGGTACACTGAAGCTTTCTTT. As protein: CSARGERYTEAFF.

This clonotype has a handful of counts. The V call is TRBV12-3 or TRBV12-4, the J call TRBJ2-3, with 7 nucleotides matching TRBD2. The CDR3 is 12 residues long. With V trimmed by 8 bases and J by 3 bases, 2 bases remained unmatched. CDR3 coding DNA: TGTGCCAGCGGGACTACAACAGATACGCAGTATTTT. Translating gives CASGTTTDTQYF.

This clonotype was counted between two and nine times. This chain uses TRBV11-2 with TRBJ2-1; TRBD2 agrees at 7 bases. The germline CDR1 and CDR2 sequences are SGHAT and FQNNGV. Germline trimming cut 3 bases from V and 3 bases from J; bases unmatched to any gene: 2. The CDR3 runs to 14 residues. CDR3 bases: TGTGCCAGCAGCTTGACTAGCCTCTACAATGAGCAGTTCTTC. It yields the protein CASSLTSLYNEQFF.

This chain uses TRBV6-1 with TRBJ2-7; unclear D gene. Trimming left V 7 bases short and J 0 bases short, with 10 bases between. From germline, CDR1 is MNHNS and CDR2 SASEGT. This CDR3 has 13 amino acids. The CDR3: CASISYTSYEQYF. The DNA of the CDR3 is TGTGCCAGCATATCCTACACCTCCTACGAGCAGTACTTC.

The chain couples TRBV7-3 to TRBJ2-1; 9 nucleotides align to TRBD2. V was pared by 2 bases and J by 9 bases, with 2 bases of the junction left unmatched. The CDR3 loop spans 13 amino acids. Per germline, CDR1 SGHTA and CDR2 FQGTGA. CDR3 nucleotide sequence: TGTGCCAGCAGCTTAGGCGGGAGGGCTGAGCAGTTCTTC. Its protein is CASSLGGRAEQFF.

This clonotype has a handful of counts. The V gene is TRBV12-3 or TRBV12-4, the J gene TRBJ2-3; D gene unclear. The CDR3 length is 13 residues. Trimming pared 3 bases from V and 8 bases from J, leaving 12 bases between. The CDR3 spells CASSFKTEVTQYF. CDR3 nucleotides: TGTGCCAGCAGTTTTAAAACAGAAGTTACGCAGTATTTT.

V and J are TRBV7-2 and TRBJ2-3; no firm D call. The CDR3 runs 16 residues. Germline V gene lookup returns CDR1 SGHTA and CDR2 FQGNSA. The V gene lost 1 base and the J gene lost 4 bases, with 15 bases spanning the gap. CDR3 sequence reads: CASSLDSLGPPDTQYF. Here the CDR3 DNA reads TGTGCCAGCAGCTTAGACTCTTTAGGGCCCCCAGATACGCAGTATTTT.

This clonotype came up a few times. This sequence joins TRBV11-2 and TRBJ2-7; the D is unclear. V was clipped by 2 bases and J by 2 bases, with 13 bases between them. CDR1 SGHAT and CDR2 FQNNGV come from the germline V gene. The CDR3 loop spans 15 amino acids. CDR3 amino acids: CASSLQSSPAYEQYF. Written as DNA, the CDR3 is TGTGCCAGCAGCTTACAAAGCAGCCCGGCCTACGAGCAGTACTTC. Based on the CDR3 plus reference TRBV11-2 and TRBJ2-7, the full variable domain is EAGVAQSPRYKIIEKRQSVAFWCNPISGHATLYWYQQILGQGPKLLIQFQNNGVVDDSQLPKDRFSAERLKGVDSTLKIQPAKLEDSAVYLCASSLQSSPAYEQYFGPGTRLTVT.

This clonotype has just a few counts. This sequence joins TRBV18 and TRBJ2-5; D is uncertain. CDR3 size: 17 residues. Trimming removed 3 bases at V and 0 bases at J, with 17 bases between. Germline V gene sequence: CDR1 KGHSH, CDR2 LQKENI. CDR3 sequence: CASSPSLVGSHQETQYF. CDR3 nucleotide sequence: TGTGCCAGCTCACCCAGCTTGGTGGGATCACACCAAGAGACCCAGTACTTC.

This clonotype was observed a handful of times. V gene TRBV5-6 combines with J gene TRBJ2-1, with D hard to call. With 4 bases removed from V and 7 bases from J, the gap between germline ends came to 12 bases. The CDR3 extends over 13 amino acids. In germline, CDR1 is SGHDT, CDR2 YYEEEE. Here the CDR3 DNA reads TGTGCCAGCAGCCTAGACTCCGGAAATGAGCAGTTCTTC. Translation: CASSLDSGNEQFF.

This clonotype turned up a few times. CDR3 DNA sequence: TGTGCCAGCATGGGGGGCTCGTTAGAGACCCAGTACTTC. Its protein product is CASMGGSLETQYF. The chain couples TRBV11-2 to TRBJ2-5; D tentatively fits TRBD1 or TRBD2 (6 bases each). The CDR3 has 13 residues. Trimming removed 7 bases at V and 4 bases at J, with 13 bases between. Germline values: CDR1 SGHAT, CDR2 FQNNGV.

This clonotype was counted only a few times. V is TRBV2 and J is TRBJ2-2; D might be TRBD1 (5 bases). The CDR3 has 13 residues. Germline CDR1 SNHLY, CDR2 FYNNEI. Trimming stripped 7 bases from V and 3 bases from J, with 9 bases between. The CDR3 sequence is CASTRDYTGELFF. The CDR3 DNA reads TGTGCCAGCACCAGGGATTACACCGGGGAGCTGTTTTTT.

The chain employs TRBV7-2 and TRBJ2-2; D might be TRBD1 or TRBD2, each matching 5 bases. V lost 4 bases and J 2 bases, leaving 14 bases between the germline ends. Germline CDR1 and CDR2: SGHTA and FQGNSA. The CDR3 extends over 16 amino acids. The CDR3 coding sequence is TGTGCCAGCAGCTCGTTCGGGACGAGAAACACCGGGGAGCTGTTTTTT. It encodes CASSSFGTRNTGELFF.

The CDR3 DNA reads TGTGCCAGCAGCTTAGATCCGGGAGGGGCCACATCATACGAGCAGTACTTC. This sequence encodes CASSLDPGGATSYEQYF. The chain is built from TRBV7-9 and TRBJ2-7; the match to TRBD2 covers 8 bases. The CDR3 consists of 17 residues. V shed 1 base, J shed 4 bases, and the junction held 12 bases outside the gene matches. Germline CDR1 is SEHNR and CDR2 is FQNEAQ (reference sequence).

This clonotype was observed at least ten times. V usage is TRBV3-1 and J usage is TRBJ2-7; 7 positions match TRBD1. V lost 2 bases, J lost 2 bases, and 6 bases stayed unmatched. Germline values: CDR1 LGHDT, CDR2 YNNKEL (reference sequence). The CDR3 is made up of 15 amino acids. For the CDR3, the DNA is TGTGCCAGCAGCCAACCGAGGACAGGCCCCTACGAGCAGTACTTC. Amino acid sequence: CASSQPRTGPYEQYF.

This chain joins TRBV6-2 or TRBV6-3 and TRBJ2-1, with D unresolved. The CDR3 covers 14 residues. The V gene lost 0 bases and the J gene lost 5 bases, with 8 bases spanning the gap. CDR1 is MNHEY, CDR2 SVGEGT, per germline. CDR3 loop: CASSYSNSDNEQFF. In DNA, the CDR3 is TGTGCCAGCAGTTACTCGAATTCGGACAATGAGCAGTTCTTC.

The chain joins TRBV18 to TRBJ1-1, with TRBD1 as a possible D gene (6 bases). The germline CDR1 and CDR2 sequences are KGHSH and LQKENI. V shed 3 bases and J shed 5 bases, with 10 bases lying between them. The CDR3 sequence is 13 residues long. The CDR3 is CASSPEQGTEAFF. The CDR3 nucleotides are TGTGCCAGCTCACCCGAACAGGGTACTGAAGCTTTCTTT.

This clonotype occurred a few times. This chain uses TRBV20-1 with TRBJ2-3; 7 positions agree with TRBD1. The germline gives CDR1 DFQATT, CDR2 SNEGSKA (reference sequence). J lost 4 bases, V lost 6 bases, and 7 bases had no gene match. The CDR3 consists of 13 residues. The DNA of the CDR3 is TGCAGTGCCGACGACAGGGTAGCAGATACGCAGTATTTT. Residues: CSADDRVADTQYF.

The gene calls are TRBV5-1 and TRBJ2-1; a possible D gene is TRBD2 (6 bases). Germline CDR1 reads SGHRS; CDR2 reads YFSETQ. The CDR3 runs 16 residues. V lost 2 bases and J 7 bases, leaving 19 bases between the germline ends. The CDR3 sequence is CASSLSSVELQNEQFF. The CDR3 coding sequence is TGCGCCAGCAGCTTATCTAGCGTCGAACTCCAAAATGAGCAGTTCTTC. The entire variable domain, with the rest obtained from reference TRBV5-1 and TRBJ2-1, is as follows: KAGVTQTPRYLIKTRGQQVTLSCSPISGHRSVSWYQQTPGQGLQFLFEYFSETQRNKGNFPGRFSGRQFSNSRSEMNVSTLELGDSALYLCASSLSSVELQNEQFFGPGTRLTVL.

The rearrangement links TRBV9 to TRBJ2-5; unclear D gene. From germline, CDR1 is SGDLS and CDR2 YYNGEE. CDR3 length: 15 amino acids. V was clipped by 2 bases and J by 3 bases, with 14 bases between them. The CDR3 nucleotides are TGTGCCAGCAGCGTGTCTCCAGACCTCGAAGAGACCCAGTACTTC. It encodes CASSVSPDLEETQYF.

This clonotype has just a few counts. The V call is TRBV6-2 or TRBV6-3, the J call TRBJ2-1; D unclear. The CDR3 is 14 residues long. Looked up from germline, CDR1 is MNHEY and CDR2 is SVGEGT. The germline V and J ends were trimmed by 0 bases and 4 bases, with 7 bases remaining between them. CDR3 sequence reads: CASSYSNIYNEQFF. The CDR3 DNA follows: TGTGCCAGCAGTTACTCGAACATTTACAATGAGCAGTTCTTC.

The chain links TRBV19 to TRBJ2-2; D may be TRBD2 (6 bases). Germline V gene sequence: CDR1 LNHDA, CDR2 SQIVND (reference sequence). The CDR3 contains 14 residues. Trimming took off 0 bases at V and 8 bases at J, with 10 bases between the two ends. CDR3 bases: TGTGCCAGTAGTATAGATAGGAGGGTTGGGGAGCTGTTTTTT. It yields the protein CASSIDRRVGELFF.

This clonotype has only a few counts. This sequence joins TRBV18 and TRBJ2-7, with D possibly matching TRBD1 (5 bases). The CDR3 length is 14 residues. V lost 6 bases, J lost 4 bases, and 16 bases lay in between. In germline, CDR1 is KGHSH, CDR2 LQKENI. For the CDR3, the DNA is TGTGCCAGCTCTCTTAACAAGGGGCGGTACGAGCAGTACTTC. This encodes CASSLNKGRYEQYF.